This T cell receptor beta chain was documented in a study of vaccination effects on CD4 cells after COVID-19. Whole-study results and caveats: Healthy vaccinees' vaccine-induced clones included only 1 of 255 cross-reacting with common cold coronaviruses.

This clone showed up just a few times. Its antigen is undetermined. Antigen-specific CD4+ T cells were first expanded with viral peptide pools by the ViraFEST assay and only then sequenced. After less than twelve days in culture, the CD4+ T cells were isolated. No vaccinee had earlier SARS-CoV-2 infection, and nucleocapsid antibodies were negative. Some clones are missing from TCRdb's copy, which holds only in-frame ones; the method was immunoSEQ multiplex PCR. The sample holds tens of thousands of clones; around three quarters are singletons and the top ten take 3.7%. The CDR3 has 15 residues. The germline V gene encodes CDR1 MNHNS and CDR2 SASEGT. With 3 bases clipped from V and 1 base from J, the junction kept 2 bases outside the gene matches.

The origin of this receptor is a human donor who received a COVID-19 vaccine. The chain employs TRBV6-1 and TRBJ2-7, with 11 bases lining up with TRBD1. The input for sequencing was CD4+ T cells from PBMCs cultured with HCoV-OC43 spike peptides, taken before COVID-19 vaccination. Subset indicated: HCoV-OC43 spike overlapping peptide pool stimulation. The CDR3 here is CASSDRDRGSYEQYV. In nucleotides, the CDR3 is TGTGCCAGCAGTGACCGGGACAGGGGGTCCTACGAGCAGTACGTC.